Below, one T cell receptor (beta chain) is given with its context. The CDR3 is 17 amino acids. The trim removed 5 bases at V and 7 bases at J, leaving 15 bases unmatched. The V gene's germline CDR1 is SEHNR and CDR2 FQNEAQ (reference sequence). This sample stems from a study of blood T cell repertoires in COVID-19. Repertoires were generated with immunoSEQ multiplex PCR, while TCRdb's copy carries only in-frame clones and drops some. The table lists about 200,000 clones, roughly 86% of them singletons. The sequenced sample consisted of peripheral blood. The source is a woman aged 45-60 years with COVID-19, enrolled during active disease. The genes are TRBV7-9 and TRBJ2-7, with 12 bases that match TRBD1. The CDR3 loop is CASSSPFPGQGAWEQYV. The CDR3 nucleotides read TGTGCCAGCAGCAGTCCCTTTCCGGGACAGGGGGCTTGGGAGCAGTACGTC.